This is a list of T cell receptor beta chains from one sample in a study of shared clonotypes between healthy human individuals. Repertoires were generated with immunoSEQ multiplex PCR, while TCRdb's copy carries only in-frame clones and drops some. The repertoire consists of roughly 320,000 clones, with around 87% occurring once and the leading ten covering 15% to 20%. The sequenced sample consisted of memory CD8+ T cells sorted from blood. Receptors were obtained from a young man in good health. Both conserved end residues are part of each CDR3. D genes are given only for firm matches. The size of a clone is reported for some rows only, either as once, few or many, or as a class for expanded clones.

j_gene: TRBJ2-7; v_gene: TRBV7-9; abundance: NA; d_gene: NA; CDR3aa: CASPPYEQYF; CDR3nt: TGTGCCAGCCCCCCCTACGAGCAGTACTTC
j_gene: TRBJ2-2; v_gene: TRBV5-4; abundance: NA; d_gene: TRBD2; CDR3aa: CASSFGTSQTGELFF; CDR3nt: TGTGCCAGCAGCTTCGGGACTAGCCAAACCGGGGAGCTGTTTTTT
j_gene: TRBJ1-5; v_gene: TRBV5-3; abundance: NA; d_gene: NA; CDR3aa: CARILGVLSTNRPQHF; CDR3nt: TGTGCCAGAATCTTGGGTGTTCTATCAACAAATCGGCCCCAGCATTTT
j_gene: TRBJ2-7; v_gene: TRBV4-1; abundance: NA; d_gene: TRBD2; CDR3aa: CASSQVPTSGYEQYF; CDR3nt: TGCGCCAGCAGCCAAGTCCCGACTAGCGGCTACGAGCAGTACTTC
j_gene: TRBJ1-1; v_gene: TRBV14; abundance: NA; d_gene: TRBD1; CDR3aa: CASSQNRGSTEAFF; CDR3nt: TGTGCCAGCAGCCAGAACAGGGGATCCACTGAAGCTTTCTTT
j_gene: TRBJ1-6; v_gene: TRBV5-6; abundance: many; d_gene: TRBD1; CDR3aa: CASSPGQVHNSPLHF; CDR3nt: TGTGCCAGCAGTCCCGGACAGGTACATAATTCACCCCTCCACTTT
j_gene: TRBJ2-2; v_gene: TRBV7-8; abundance: NA; d_gene: NA; CDR3aa: CASLGDTGELFF; CDR3nt: TGTGCCAGCTTGGGGGACACCGGGGAGCTGTTTTTT
j_gene: TRBJ1-1; v_gene: TRBV2; abundance: NA; d_gene: NA; CDR3aa: CASSEVLEGTIF; CDR3nt: TGTGCCAGCAGTGAAGTACTTGAGGGAACGATCTTT
j_gene: TRBJ2-7; v_gene: TRBV16; abundance: NA; d_gene: TRBD1; CDR3aa: CASSFTGDSYEQYF; CDR3nt: TGTGCCAGCAGCTTTACAGGGGACTCCTACGAGCAGTACTTC
j_gene: TRBJ2-7; v_gene: TRBV27; abundance: NA; d_gene: TRBD2; CDR3aa: CASSSLGLEGSYEQYF; CDR3nt: TGTGCCAGCAGTTCTCTGGGACTAGAAGGATCCTACGAGCAGTACTTC
j_gene: TRBJ2-7; v_gene: TRBV7-9; abundance: once; d_gene: TRBD2; CDR3aa: CASSSERLAGVYEQYF; CDR3nt: TGTGCCAGCAGCTCCGAGAGACTAGCGGGAGTCTACGAGCAGTACTTC
j_gene: TRBJ2-1; v_gene: TRBV7-9; abundance: NA; d_gene: TRBD2; CDR3aa: CASSPILAGGPDEQFF; CDR3nt: TGTGCCAGCAGCCCTATACTAGCGGGAGGGCCTGATGAGCAGTTCTTC
j_gene: TRBJ2-1; v_gene: TRBV7-9; abundance: NA; d_gene: NA; CDR3aa: CASNLPALAGNEQFF; CDR3nt: TGTGCCAGCAACTTACCAGCGCTAGCAGGAAATGAGCAGTTCTTC
j_gene: TRBJ1-2; v_gene: TRBV9; abundance: NA; d_gene: NA; CDR3aa: CASSVSGSYGYTF; CDR3nt: TGTGCCAGCAGCGTCTCCGGCAGCTATGGCTACACCTTC
j_gene: TRBJ1-1; v_gene: TRBV7-9; abundance: once; d_gene: NA; CDR3aa: CASSSTDPNTEAFF; CDR3nt: TGTGCCAGCAGCTCGACAGACCCTAACACTGAAGCTTTCTTT
j_gene: TRBJ1-1; v_gene: TRBV13; abundance: NA; d_gene: NA; CDR3aa: CASSLGAWGPVNTEAFF; CDR3nt: TGTGCCAGCAGCTTAGGAGCCTGGGGTCCAGTGAATACTGAAGCTTTCTTT